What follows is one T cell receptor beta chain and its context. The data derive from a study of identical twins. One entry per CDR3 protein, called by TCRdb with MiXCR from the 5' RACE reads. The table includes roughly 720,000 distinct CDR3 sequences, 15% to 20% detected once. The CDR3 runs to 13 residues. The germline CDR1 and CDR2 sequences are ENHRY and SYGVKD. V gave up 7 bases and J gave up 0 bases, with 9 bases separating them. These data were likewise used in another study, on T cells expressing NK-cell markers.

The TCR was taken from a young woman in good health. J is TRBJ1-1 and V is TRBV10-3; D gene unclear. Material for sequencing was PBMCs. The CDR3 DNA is TGTGCCATCATGGATTCCTTGAACACTGAAGCTTTCTTT. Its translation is CAIMDSLNTEAFF.